The rows below give T cell receptor beta chains drawn from one sample of a study of cytotoxic CD8 clonotypes in ibrutinib-treated CLL. Clones were sequenced by immunoSEQ multiplex PCR, and TCRdb holds only the in-frame ones, with some missing. Seen here are 250,000 to 350,000 clones, 76% observed once, and the top ten hold approximately 5.6%. The sample consisted of PBMCs, taken at disease progression, from a patient treated with ibrutinib. The receptor source for this set is a human donor with chronic lymphocytic leukemia. Each CDR3 is given with its conserved first and last residue. A D gene is named only where the DNA matches it firmly. Some rows mark clone size as missing; the rest say once, few, many or name a class of expanded clone.

D | size | J | V | CDR3 | DNA
. | . | TRBJ2-1 | TRBV27 | CASSTMAIYNEQFF | TGTGCCAGCAGCACGATGGCTATTTACAATGAGCAGTTCTTC
. | . | TRBJ2-7 | TRBV11-2 | CASSLGQGTYEQYF | TGTGCCAGCAGCTTAGGGCAGGGGACCTACGAGCAGTACTTC
. | . | TRBJ1-2 | TRBV4-1 | CASSHPIAREGYGYTF | TGCGCCAGCAGCCACCCAATCGCCAGGGAGGGCTATGGCTACACCTTC
. | . | TRBJ2-1 | TRBV4-1 | CASSQRRVLNEQFF | TGCGCCAGCAGCCAAAGGAGGGTCCTCAATGAGCAGTTCTTC
. | few | TRBJ1-3 | TRBV7-2 | CASSTSRSQHF | TGTGCCAGCAGCACGTCCCGGAGCCAACATTTT
TRBD2 | . | TRBJ2-2 | TRBV4-3 | CASSQFPGLAEFTGELFF | TGCGCCAGCAGCCAATTCCCCGGACTAGCGGAATTCACCGGGGAGCTGTTTTTT
TRBD2 | . | TRBJ2-5 | TRBV7-8 | CASSLGLAGGPGRETQYF | TGTGCCAGCAGTTTGGGACTAGCGGGAGGGCCGGGTCGAGAGACCCAGTACTTC
. | . | TRBJ2-7 | TRBV19 | CARNSPRHEQYF | TGTGCCAGGAACTCCCCAAGGCACGAGCAGTACTTC
TRBD2 | . | TRBJ2-1 | TRBV5-4 | CASSSRTPLAGSSYNEQFF | TGTGCCAGCAGCTCCCGAACCCCCCTAGCGGGAAGCTCCTACAATGAGCAGTTCTTC
. | . | TRBJ2-7 | TRBV29-1 | CSVVPTRSGEQYF | TGCAGCGTTGTTCCCACCCGATCGGGGGAGCAGTACTTC
TRBD1 | once | TRBJ2-7 | TRBV19 | CASSIGQDPFVYEQYF | TGTGCCAGTAGTATTGGACAGGACCCTTTCGTCTACGAGCAGTACTTC
. | . | TRBJ2-3 | TRBV7-2 | CASSLALHSTDTQYF | TGTGCCAGCAGCTTAGCCCTTCACTCGACAGATACGCAGTATTTT
TRBD2 | . | TRBJ2-7 | TRBV5-1 | CASSLVGLAYEQYF | TGCGCCAGCAGCTTGGTGGGACTAGCATACGAGCAGTACTTC
. | few | TRBJ1-6 | TRBV18 | CASSQIEGGSPLHF | TGTGCCAGCTCACAAATCGAAGGGGGTTCACCCCTCCACTTT
TRBD1 | . | TRBJ2-7 | TRBV25-1 | CASSVGQFYEQYF | TGTGCCAGCTCCGTGGGACAGTTCTACGAGCAGTACTTC
. | few | TRBJ2-2 | TRBV5-6 | CASSLSGELFF | TGTGCCAGCAGCTTGTCGGGGGAGCTGTTTTTT
TRBD2 | few | TRBJ2-7 | TRBV4-1 | CASSQDHVSGRFFYEQYF | TGCGCCAGCAGCCAAGATCATGTTAGCGGGAGGTTTTTCTACGAGCAGTACTTC
. | few | TRBJ2-7 | TRBV28 | CASSPSPTINEQYF | TGTGCCAGCAGTCCCTCCCCCACGATCAACGAGCAGTACTTC
. | . | TRBJ2-7 | TRBV6-5 | CASRMEGLRSYEQYF | TGTGCCAGCAGAATGGAGGGTCTGAGGTCCTACGAGCAGTACTTC
. | . | TRBJ1-2 | TRBV5-3 | CARSLGTAEENYGYTF | TGTGCCAGAAGCCTGGGGACGGCCGAAGAGAACTATGGCTACACCTTC
TRBD1 | . | TRBJ1-4 | TRBV19 | CASSIARQGAEKLFF | TGTGCCAGTAGTATAGCCCGACAGGGTGCTGAAAAACTGTTTTTT
TRBD1 | once | TRBJ1-2 | TRBV28 | CASSSGIRQGGDGYTF | TGTGCCAGCAGTTCCGGAATTCGACAGGGGGGAGATGGCTACACCTTC
. | few | TRBJ1-6 | TRBV27 | CASSFPGSPLHF | TGTGCCAGCAGTTTCCCAGGGTCTCCCCTCCACTTT
. | . | TRBJ2-3 | TRBV9 | CASSVGQLSTDTQYF | TGTGCCAGCAGCGTAGGCCAGCTTAGCACAGATACGCAGTATTTT
TRBD1 | once | TRBJ2-5 | TRBV15 | CATSRTGTGVETQYF | TGTGCCACCAGCAGAACCGGGACAGGGGTAGAGACCCAGTACTTC
. | . | TRBJ2-2 | TRBV21-1 | CASRKGPGAGNTGELFF | TGTGCCAGCAGAAAAGGGCCCGGGGCAGGGAACACCGGGGAGCTGTTTTTT
. | . | TRBJ2-5 | TRBV29-1 | CSVDREVVETQYF | TGCAGCGTTGACAGGGAAGTTGTGGAGACCCAGTACTTC
. | . | TRBJ2-1 | TRBV25-1 | CASSEFGRGSSYNEQFF | TGTGCCAGCAGTGAATTTGGAAGGGGAAGCTCCTACAATGAGCAGTTCTTC
. | few | TRBJ1-1 | TRBV29-1 | CSVDSSTNTEAFF | TGCAGCGTTGACTCCAGTACGAACACTGAAGCTTTCTTT
. | . | TRBJ2-3 | TRBV29-1 | CSVVLWGASTDTQYF | TGCAGCGTTGTTCTTTGGGGCGCTAGCACAGATACGCAGTATTTT
. | . | TRBJ2-7 | TRBV5-4 | CASSSRGHEQYF | TGTGCCAGCAGCTCCCGGGGCCACGAGCAGTACTTC
. | . | TRBJ2-2 | TRBV21-1 | CASSKETGGPSNTGELFF | TGTGCCAGCAGCAAAGAAACGGGAGGGCCTTCGAACACCGGGGAGCTGTTTTTT
. | few | TRBJ2-4 | TRBV5-1 | CASSPARATAKNIQYF | TGCGCCAGCAGCCCGGCAAGGGCCACCGCCAAAAACATTCAGTACTTC
. | . | TRBJ1-2 | TRBV6-5 | CASSYKGAYGYTF | TGTGCCAGCAGTTACAAAGGCGCATATGGCTACACCTTC
TRBD1 | . | TRBJ2-4 | TRBV19 | CASSSLAGTGVGNIQYF | TGTGCCAGTAGTTCGCTGGCCGGGACAGGGGTAGGAAACATTCAGTACTTC
TRBD2 | . | TRBJ2-3 | TRBV4-3 | CASSHTSATTDTQYF | TGCGCCAGCAGCCATACTAGCGCGACCACAGATACGCAGTATTTT
. | . | TRBJ1-1 | TRBV5-1 | CASTRGSMNTEAFF | TGCGCCAGCACCCGGGGTTCGATGAACACTGAAGCTTTCTTT
. | . | TRBJ2-7 | TRBV27 | CASTTRAGSAMEQYF | TGTGCCAGCACCACCCGGGCGGGTAGTGCCATGGAGCAGTACTTC
. | . | TRBJ1-4 | TRBV6-5 | CASSLQRFNEKLFF | TGTGCCAGCAGTCTACAACGATTCAATGAAAAACTGTTTTTT
. | . | TRBJ2-7 | TRBV6-5 | CASSYSISREQYF | TGTGCCAGCAGTTACTCGATAAGCCGGGAGCAGTACTTC
. | few | TRBJ2-1 | TRBV9 | CASSVDRSAPAHFEQFF | TGTGCCAGCAGCGTAGATCGGTCAGCCCCCGCTCATTTCGAGCAGTTCTTC
. | . | TRBJ2-7 | TRBV12-5 | CASGLIRDGYEQYF | TGTGCTAGTGGTTTGATCCGGGACGGCTACGAGCAGTACTTC
TRBD2 | . | TRBJ2-7 | TRBV5-4 | CASSFSSGVSYEQYF | TGTGCCAGCAGCTTTTCTAGCGGGGTCTCCTACGAGCAGTACTTC
. | . | TRBJ2-3 | TRBV2 | CASSDVWAGSFRTDTQYF | TGTGCCAGCAGTGATGTGTGGGCAGGCTCTTTCCGCACAGATACGCAGTATTTT
. | . | TRBJ2-1 | TRBV28 | CASRSNLSGEQFF | TGTGCCAGCAGATCGAACCTCTCCGGGGAGCAGTTCTTC
. | . | TRBJ2-1 | TRBV6-5 | CASSHQFTGHEQFF | TGTGCCAGCAGTCACCAGTTTACCGGACATGAGCAGTTCTTC
. | . | TRBJ2-2 | TRBV6-5 | CASSMGGSNTGELFF | TGTGCCAGCAGTATGGGGGGTAGTAACACCGGGGAGCTGTTTTTT
. | . | TRBJ2-3 | TRBV7-2 | CASSPGTLSTDTQYF | TGTGCCAGCAGCCCCGGGACACTTTCTACAGATACGCAGTATTTT
. | once | TRBJ2-5 | TRBV7-8 | CASSLARRGLSGSSETQYF | TGTGCCAGCAGCTTAGCGAGGAGGGGGCTCTCCGGATCGTCCGAGACCCAGTACTTC
. | . | TRBJ1-4 | TRBV19 | CASTPLSAGGKLFF | TGTGCCAGTACCCCTTTGTCGGCGGGTGGAAAACTGTTTTTT
TRBD1 | . | TRBJ2-1 | TRBV5-1 | CASSFGLAGGNEQFF | TGCGCCAGCAGCTTCGGTCTAGCAGGGGGTAATGAGCAGTTCTTC
. | once | TRBJ1-1 | TRBV7-9 | CASSLFREAFF | TGTGCCAGCAGCTTATTCAGGGAAGCTTTCTTT